Presented here are 32 T cell receptor beta chains from one specimen sequenced in a study of metastatic and nonmetastatic thyroid tumors (TCRdb year 2020). The library relied on PCR. Reads for this sample came from an Illumina HiSeq 4000. The raw public data were reprocessed by TCRdb itself: fastp quality trimming at Q25, MiXCR clonotype calling, in-frame beta chains only. Recorded for this sample are 20,000 to 25,000 clones; about 20% of them occurred a single time. About 26% of the sample goes to the ten largest clones. No patient had received any treatment before thyroid surgery. The specimen sequenced was blood. All receptors derive from a female donor with papillary thyroid cancer or a benign thyroid nodule (not recorded which). Some clones in this sample may be carry-over from other donors' samples.

V usage is TRBV5-1 and J usage is TRBJ1-1, with D hard to call. The CDR3 is made up of 13 amino acids. Germline-derived CDR1 and CDR2 are SGHRS and YFSETQ. V was pared by 0 bases and J by 0 bases, with 3 bases between. The chain's CDR3 is CASSLALNTEAFF. The CDR3 coding sequence is TGCGCCAGCAGCTTGGCACTGAACACTGAAGCTTTCTTT.

This chain joins TRBV11-2 and TRBJ1-5, with 9 bases fitting TRBD1. Per the germline V gene, CDR1 is SGHAT and CDR2 is FQNNGV. The V and J ends lost 4 bases and 7 bases, in that order; junction bases with no gene match: 8. The length of the CDR3 is 15 residues. Here the CDR3 reads CASSYSWDREQPQHF. The CDR3, as DNA: TGTGCCAGCAGCTACAGTTGGGACAGGGAACAGCCCCAGCATTTT.

This clone was observed a handful of times. The chain links TRBV6-1 to TRBJ2-7, with 9 bases matching TRBD1. The V and J ends lost 4 bases and 4 bases, in that order; junction bases with no gene match: 8. The germline gives CDR1 MNHNS, CDR2 SASEGT. The CDR3 consists of 15 residues. CDR3 sequence (DNA): TGTGCCAGCAGTGGCACCGGGACAGGGATGTACGAGCAGTACTTC. Its translation is CASSGTGTGMYEQYF.

The table lists this clone with many counts. The sample has other DNA sequences that encode this CDR3 too. This chain connects TRBV28 to TRBJ2-7, with D possibly called TRBD1 or TRBD2 (6 bases each). The CDR3 has 15 amino acids. Germline CDR1 MDHEN, CDR2 SYDVKM. The V and J ends lost 3 bases and 3 bases respectively, with 15 bases between them. The CDR3 is CASSFQGRGVYEQYF. The CDR3 DNA reads TGTGCCAGCAGTTTCCAGGGAAGGGGGGTCTACGAGCAGTACTTC. Looking up the rest from reference TRBV28 and TRBJ2-7 gives the full variable domain: DVKVTQSSRYLVKRTGEKVFLECVQDMDHENMFWYRQDPGLGLRLIYFSYDVKMKEKGDIPEGYSVSREKKERFSLILESASTNQTSMYLCASSFQGRGVYEQYFGPGTRLTVT.

In its sample, this clone ranks as medium-sized (0.01 to 0.1%). The V call is TRBV28, the J call TRBJ2-7, with 9 positions matching TRBD2. V dropped 6 bases and J dropped 6; count of bases not matched to a gene: 12. Germline loops: CDR1 MDHEN, CDR2 SYDVKM. The CDR3 covers 15 residues. The CDR3 nucleotides are TGTGCCAGCAGATTTAGAGGCGGGGGGGGACGCGAGCAGTACTTC. This sequence encodes CASRFRGGGGREQYF.

At least ten counts were recorded for this clone. The chain is built from TRBV10-1 and TRBJ1-6; possibly TRBD1 for D (6 bases). The CDR3 loop spans 17 amino acids. Germline V gene lookup returns CDR1 WNHNN and CDR2 SYGVQD (reference sequence). The CDR3 loop reads CVKIGQNPSSYNSPLHF. Written as DNA, the CDR3 is TGCGTCAAAATAGGACAGAACCCGAGCTCCTATAATTCACCCCTCCACTTT.

This rearrangement joins TRBV4-2 to TRBJ2-3; D might be TRBD1 (7 bases). Germline V gene lookup returns CDR1 LGHNA and CDR2 YNFKEQ. Trimming cost V 5 bases and J 8 bases, with 23 bases left between them. CDR3 size: 16 residues. CDR3 region: CASSGGLRYRGSTQYF. DNA for the CDR3: TGTGCCAGCAGCGGGGGGCTCCGGTACAGGGGTTCTACGCAGTATTTT.

This clone was counted ten times or more. The chain is built from TRBV11-3 and TRBJ1-2; no firm D call. Germline CDR1 and CDR2: SGHNT and YENEEA. This CDR3 has 13 amino acids. V lost 3 bases, J lost 5 bases, and 10 bases lay in between. In nucleotides, the CDR3 is TGTGCCAGCAGCTTCGACGCTCAATATGGCTACACCTTC. Translated: CASSFDAQYGYTF.

This clone showed up many times. This chain uses TRBV20-1 with TRBJ1-2, with 8 bases aligning to TRBD1. The CDR3 runs 14 residues. CDR1 DFQATT and CDR2 SNEGSKA come from the germline V gene (reference sequence). V lost 3 bases to trimming and J lost 8 bases; unmatched junction nucleotides: 11. The CDR3 sequence: CSASETGDVGGYTF. CDR3 nucleotide sequence: TGCAGTGCTAGCGAGACAGGGGATGTAGGGGGCTACACCTTC.

This clone was recorded at least ten times. Distinct nucleotide sequences in the sample also encode this CDR3. J is TRBJ2-3 and V is TRBV20-1; TRBD2 matches at 7 bases. The CDR3 has 16 residues. V gave up 3 bases and J gave up 6 bases; unmatched junction bases: 15. Germline V gives CDR1 DFQATT, CDR2 SNEGSKA (reference sequence). CDR3 sequence: CSASSWGGEGGDTQYF. The CDR3 DNA reads TGCAGTGCTAGCTCTTGGGGGGGAGAGGGCGGGGATACGCAGTATTTT.

The sample holds many counts of this clone. The chain employs TRBV28 and TRBJ1-5; possibly TRBD1 for D (6 bases). The germline CDR1 and CDR2 sequences are MDHEN and SYDVKM. This CDR3 is 19 amino acids long. Trimming took 5 bases from V and 0 from J, leaving 23 bases between them. The CDR3 DNA sequence: TGTGCCAGCAGTCCGCGATGGGGGCTAGGGGGGAGTAGCAATCAGCCCCAGCATTTT. Its protein product is CASSPRWGLGGSSNQPQHF.

This clone was counted ten times or more. The rearrangement uses TRBV15 and TRBJ1-2, with D unclear. Trimming cost V 2 bases and J 2 bases, with 9 bases left between them. In germline, CDR1 is LNHNV, CDR2 YYDKDF (reference sequence). The CDR3 consists of 14 residues. CDR3 residues: CATSRFQANYGYTF. CDR3 nucleotides: TGTGCCACCAGCAGATTTCAAGCAAACTATGGCTACACCTTC.

In its sample, this clone is medium-sized. The CDR3 loop reads CASSLPQDQPYEQYF. CDR3 coding DNA: TGTGCCAGCAGTTTGCCGCAGGACCAACCCTACGAGCAGTACTTC. The chain employs TRBV28 and TRBJ2-7; D not resolved. The CDR3 spans 15 residues. V was trimmed by 3 bases and J by 2 bases, leaving 14 bases between them. From germline, CDR1 is MDHEN and CDR2 SYDVKM.

Points on this clone: Distinct nucleotide sequences in the sample also encode this CDR3. This chain links TRBV9 with TRBJ1-1; 7 bases agree with TRBD1. V dropped 0 bases and J dropped 7; count of bases not matched to a gene: 12. Germline CDR1 and CDR2: SGDLS and YYNGEE. The CDR3 length is 16 residues. In DNA form, the CDR3 reads TGTGCCAGCAGCGTAGGATGGGACAGCCTGACGGATGAAGCTTTCTTT. Translation gives CASSVGWDSLTDEAFF.

In this sample, this clone turned up many times. The rearrangement joins TRBV9 to TRBJ2-6, with 11 bases matching TRBD2. CDR1 is SGDLS, CDR2 YYNGEE, per germline. This CDR3 is built from 18 residues. With V trimmed by 0 bases and J by 0 bases, 2 bases remained unmatched. The DNA of the CDR3 is TGTGCCAGCAGCGTAGGACTAGCGGGATTCTCTGGGGCCAACGTCCTGACTTTC. It codes for CASSVGLAGFSGANVLTF.

This clone has ten or more counts. This chain links TRBV7-6 with TRBJ1-2; perhaps TRBD1 as D (6 bases). The CDR3 spans 13 residues. Germline CDR1 reads SGHVS; CDR2 reads FNYEAQ. Trimming took off 5 bases at V and 6 bases at J, with 13 bases between the two ends. This chain's CDR3 is CASSQRYRDGYTF. The CDR3 nucleotides read TGTGCCAGCAGCCAGAGGTACAGGGATGGCTACACCTTC.

About this clone itself: A read error may account for a junction end that differs from germline. V and J are TRBV2 and TRBJ1-1; no clear D. Germline V gene data show CDR1 as SNHLY and CDR2 as FYNNEI. This CDR3 spans 12 amino acids. CDR3 residues: CARSESKTEAFF. The CDR3 DNA reads as TGTGCCAGAAGTGAGTCGAAAACTGAAGCTTTCTTT.

This clone showed up many times. The same CDR3 also results from other DNA sequences found in this sample. The chain links TRBV5-4 to TRBJ1-2; 9 bases align to TRBD1. CDR3 length: 16 amino acids. The germline CDR1 and CDR2 sequences are SGHNT and YYREEE (reference sequence). With V trimmed by 2 bases and J by 4 bases, 9 bases remained unmatched. Written as DNA, the CDR3 is TGTGCCAGCAGCTTTTCCGGGACAGGGCTGGTCTATGGCTACACCTTC. It is translated as CASSFSGTGLVYGYTF.

V is TRBV7-2 and J is TRBJ2-7; tentatively, D is TRBD1 or TRBD2 (5 bases each). The germline V gene encodes CDR1 SGHTA and CDR2 FQGNSA. The ends were cut back, 1 base at V and 0 bases at J, with 10 bases in the middle. The CDR3 has 15 residues. CDR3 DNA: TGTGCCAGCAGCTTAGGTCCGGGGCCCTCCTACGAGCAGTACTTC. Translation: CASSLGPGPSYEQYF.

This clone was recorded many times. The gene calls are TRBV20-1 and TRBJ2-1, with D perhaps TRBD1 (6 bases). The germline V gene encodes CDR1 DFQATT and CDR2 SNEGSKA (reference sequence). CDR3 length: 16 residues. Trimming took 3 bases from V and 4 from J, leaving 19 bases between them. The CDR3 here is CSARTANTGTYNEQFF. CDR3 coding DNA: TGCAGTGCTAGGACGGCTAACACAGGGACGTACAATGAGCAGTTCTTC.

This chain joins TRBV16 and TRBJ1-1; TRBD1 might be the D (5 bases). The length of the CDR3 is 15 residues. V lost 4 bases and J 1 base, leaving 13 bases between the germline ends. Germline assignment: CDR1 KGHSY and CDR2 FQNENV. CDR3 sequence reads: CASSRVNQGNTEAFF. CDR3 nucleotide sequence: TGTGCCAGCAGCCGAGTCAATCAGGGGAACACTGAAGCTTTCTTT.

This clone was seen many times. The rearrangement links TRBV20-1 to TRBJ2-6, with D maybe TRBD1 (5 bases). The CDR3 contains 15 residues. V was clipped by 4 bases and J by 1 base, with 11 bases between them. The germline V gene has CDR1 DFQATT and CDR2 SNEGSKA (reference sequence). The CDR3: CSAKIQGSGANVLTF. CDR3 DNA sequence: TGCAGTGCTAAAATCCAGGGATCTGGGGCCAACGTCCTGACTTTC.

This clone showed up many times. The chain has TRBV5-1 and TRBJ2-3; D is perhaps TRBD2 (5 bases). The germline V gene has CDR1 SGHRS and CDR2 YFSETQ. The ends were cut back, 0 bases at V and 4 bases at J, with 12 bases in the middle. This CDR3 region has 15 residues. CDR3 amino acids: CASSLEGKAADTQYF. CDR3 sequence (DNA): TGCGCCAGCAGCTTGGAAGGTAAAGCGGCAGATACGCAGTATTTT. The full variable domain, with the rest looked up from reference TRBV5-1 and TRBJ2-3, is KAGVTQTPRYLIKTRGQQVTLSCSPISGHRSVSWYQQTPGQGLQFLFEYFSETQRNKGNFPGRFSGRQFSNSRSEMNVSTLELGDSALYLCASSLEGKAADTQYFGPGTRLTVL.

This clone was seen at least ten times. The chain joins TRBV30 to TRBJ1-1, with D uncertain. Looked up from germline, CDR1 is GTSNPN and CDR2 is SVGIG (reference sequence). This CDR3 has 12 amino acids. The V end lost 4 bases, the J end lost 5 bases, and 11 bases lay between the germline ends. The CDR3 sequence: CAWTNQGTEAFF. The CDR3 DNA reads TGTGCCTGGACCAATCAAGGGACTGAAGCTTTCTTT.

This clone was counted many times. This CDR3 reads CASSLLAGLNTGELFF. The CDR3, as DNA: TGTGCCAGCAGCCTTCTAGCGGGACTGAACACCGGGGAGCTGTTTTTT. V gene TRBV11-1 combines with J gene TRBJ2-2; the match to TRBD2 covers 9 bases. J lost 1 base, V lost 5 bases, and 5 bases had no gene match. The CDR3 extends over 16 amino acids. In germline, CDR1 is SGHAT, CDR2 FQDESV (reference sequence).

Many counts were recorded for this clone. The J gene is TRBJ1-4, the V gene TRBV7-8; D unclear. The CDR3 covers 15 residues. CDR1 is SGHVS, CDR2 FQNEAQ, per germline. Trimming took 3 bases from V and 3 from J, leaving 11 bases between them. CDR3 sequence: CASSLAGVANEKLFF. The DNA for the CDR3 is TGTGCCAGCAGCTTGGCTGGGGTCGCTAATGAAAAACTGTTTTTT.

This clone was detected ten times or more. This chain connects TRBV2 to TRBJ1-1; maybe TRBD1 (5 bases). This CDR3 has 14 residues. Germline V gene sequence: CDR1 SNHLY, CDR2 FYNNEI. Deletions cut 7 bases from V and 0 bases from J, with 12 bases between. CDR3 protein: CASKSAGLNTEAFF. CDR3 sequence (DNA): TGTGCCAGCAAATCTGCGGGACTGAACACTGAAGCTTTCTTT.

The chain links TRBV7-2 to TRBJ2-7, with unresolved D. V dropped 5 bases and J dropped 7 bases, with 15 bases sitting between them. The CDR3 spans 13 residues. Germline CDR1 reads SGHTA; CDR2 reads FQGNSA. The CDR3 region has the DNA TGTGCCAGCAGCGGGGATGAAAAATCGGAGCAGTACTTC. The encoded protein is CASSGDEKSEQYF.

This clone was recorded only once. The chain combines TRBV24-1 with TRBJ2-3, with 7 bases matching TRBD1. Per the germline V gene, CDR1 is KGHDR and CDR2 is SFDVKD. Trimming cost V 4 bases and J 3 bases; bases outside gene matches: 12. The CDR3 runs to 17 residues. CDR3 sequence: CATSDSIEGAITDTQYF. DNA for the CDR3: TGTGCCACCAGTGACTCAATAGAGGGGGCCATTACAGATACGCAGTATTTT.

This clone was observed at least ten times. The chain recombines TRBV7-2 with TRBJ1-6, with D uncertain. The germline CDR1 and CDR2 sequences are SGHTA and FQGNSA. The CDR3 has 14 amino acids. Trimming left V 4 bases short and J 7 bases short, with 11 bases between. CDR3 protein: CASSSGSLNSPLHF. For the CDR3, the DNA is TGTGCCAGCAGCTCCGGGTCCCTAAATTCACCCCTCCACTTT.

This clone was seen more than once but under ten times. The chain uses TRBV13 and TRBJ2-7; possibly TRBD1 or TRBD2 for D (5 bases each). The CDR3 contains 15 residues. In germline, CDR1 is PRHDT, CDR2 FYEKMQ (reference sequence). Between the trimmed V and J ends, which lost 0 bases and 2 bases, there was a span of 11 bases. CDR3 DNA sequence: TGTGCCAGCAGCTTAGGAGGGGCGGGCGCCTACGAGCAGTACTTC. Encoded protein: CASSLGGAGAYEQYF.

This clone has at least ten counts. The J gene is TRBJ1-2, the V gene TRBV3-1; 7 nucleotides agree with TRBD1. V dropped 4 bases and J dropped 0; count of bases not matched to a gene: 17. Looked up from germline, CDR1 is LGHDT and CDR2 is YNNKEL (reference sequence). The CDR3 is 19 amino acids. The CDR3: CASSLYGQVVGVANYGYTF. CDR3 DNA sequence: TGTGCCAGCAGCCTATACGGACAGGTTGTGGGGGTAGCTAACTATGGCTACACCTTC.